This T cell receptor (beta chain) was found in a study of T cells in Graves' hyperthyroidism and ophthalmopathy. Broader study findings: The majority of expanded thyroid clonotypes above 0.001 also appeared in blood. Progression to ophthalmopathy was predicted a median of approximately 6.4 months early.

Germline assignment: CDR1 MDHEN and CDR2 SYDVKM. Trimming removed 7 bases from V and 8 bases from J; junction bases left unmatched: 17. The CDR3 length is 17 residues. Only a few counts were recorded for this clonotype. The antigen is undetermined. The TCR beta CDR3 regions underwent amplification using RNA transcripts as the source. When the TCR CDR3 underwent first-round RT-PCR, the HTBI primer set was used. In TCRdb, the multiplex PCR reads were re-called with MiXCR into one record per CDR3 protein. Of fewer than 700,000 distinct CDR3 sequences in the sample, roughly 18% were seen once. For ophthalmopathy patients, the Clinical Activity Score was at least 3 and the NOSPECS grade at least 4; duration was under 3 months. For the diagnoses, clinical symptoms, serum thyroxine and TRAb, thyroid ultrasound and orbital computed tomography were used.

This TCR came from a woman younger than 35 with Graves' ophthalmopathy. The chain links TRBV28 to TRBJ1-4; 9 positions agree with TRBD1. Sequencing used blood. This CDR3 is CASIPPGQGLRKEKLFF. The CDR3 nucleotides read TGTGCCAGCATCCCCCCGGGACAGGGCTTAAGAAAAGAAAAACTGTTTTTT.